A single sample is the source of the 25 T cell receptor beta chains below, sequenced in a study of blood T cells in healthy people across ages. A sample-barcoded 5' primer and a J-beta primer mix were used in a second PCR of about 6 to 12 cycles. Each CDR3 protein gets one entry after TCRdb re-called the 5' RACE reads with MiXCR. The sample contains approximately 880,000 distinct CDR3 sequences, roughly 52% of which appear only once. The source material was blood. The origin of the receptors is a man aged 30 to 45 in good health.

V is TRBV6-6 and J is TRBJ2-7, with D possibly being TRBD1 (6 bases). This CDR3 has 14 amino acids. The V end was cut by 3 bases, the J end by 2 bases, with 11 bases between. The V gene's germline CDR1 is MNHNY and CDR2 SVGAGI (reference sequence). CDR3 nucleotide sequence: TGTGCCAGCAGTTATCCTGGACAGCCCTACGAGCAGTACTTC. Amino acid sequence: CASSYPGQPYEQYF.

This clonotype was counted ten times or more. This chain uses TRBV5-1 with TRBJ1-2; D perhaps matches TRBD1 (5 bases). Trimming pared 0 bases from V and 5 bases from J, leaving 8 bases between. Germline V CDR1 and CDR2: SGHRS, YFSETQ. There are 13 residues in the CDR3. The CDR3 sequence is CASSLDRPYGYTF. The CDR3 nucleotides read TGCGCCAGCAGCTTGGACAGGCCGTATGGCTACACCTTC.

This clonotype has only a few counts. The rearrangement joins TRBV7-2 to TRBJ2-7; possible D gene TRBD1, 5 bases. The CDR3 is 15 residues long. V shed 3 bases and J shed 5 bases, with 17 bases lying between them. Per germline, CDR1 SGHTA and CDR2 FQGNSA. CDR3 residues: CASSFTTGRLDEQYF. The CDR3 coding sequence is TGTGCCAGCAGCTTCACAACAGGAAGGTTGGACGAGCAGTACTTC.

The V gene is TRBV6-2 or TRBV6-3, the J gene TRBJ2-5; 8 bases match TRBD2. The V gene's germline CDR1 is MNHEY and CDR2 SVGEGT. V shed 8 bases, J shed 11 bases, and the junction held 16 bases outside the gene matches. The CDR3 is 14 amino acids. CDR3 in DNA: TGTGCCAGCTCCACGGGGGGGGAAGTGGATGAGCAGTACTTC. Residues: CASSTGGEVDEQYF.

The table lists this clonotype with a count of one. The V and J genes are TRBV28 and TRBJ2-3, with D perhaps matching TRBD1 (6 bases). This CDR3 comprises 14 residues. Germline CDR1 is MDHEN and CDR2 is SYDVKM. Trimming left V 7 bases short and J 2 bases short, with 13 bases between. The CDR3 loop is CASTHGTFTDTQYF. The DNA of the CDR3 is TGTGCCAGCACCCACGGGACATTCACAGATACGCAGTATTTT.

The chain uses TRBV7-9 and TRBJ1-1, with D perhaps TRBD1 (6 bases). CDR1 and CDR2 (germline): SEHNR, FQNEAQ (reference sequence). This CDR3 has 12 residues. V lost 6 bases and J lost 4, with 9 bases in between. The CDR3 is CASRGGATEAFF. For the CDR3, the DNA is TGTGCCAGCAGGGGGGGGGCCACTGAAGCTTTCTTT.

In this sample, this clonotype turned up many times. The chain couples TRBV29-1 to TRBJ2-7; a possible D gene is TRBD2 (5 bases). CDR1 is SQVTM, CDR2 ANQGSEA, per germline. V was trimmed by 6 bases and J by 0 bases, leaving 12 bases between them. CDR3 length equals 13 residues. CDR3 coding DNA: TGCAGCGTCCGCGGGCCGGTCTCCTACGAGCAGTACTTC. Amino acid sequence: CSVRGPVSYEQYF.

V and J are TRBV3-1 and TRBJ1-2; D may be TRBD1 (6 bases). V was pared by 4 bases and J by 4 bases, with 16 bases between. The CDR3 totals 15 residues. Germline-derived CDR1 and CDR2 are LGHDT and YNNKEL (reference sequence). For the CDR3, the DNA is TGTGCCAGCAGCCCCGGCGGGGGCCCGAGCTATGGCTACACCTTC. Its protein is CASSPGGGPSYGYTF.

This clonotype was observed a few times. The chain couples TRBV28 to TRBJ2-2, with TRBD2 matching 12 bases. The junction had 1 base not matched to a gene; V was cut back by 2 bases and J by 0 bases. From germline, CDR1 is MDHEN and CDR2 SYDVKM. This CDR3 contains 17 residues. CDR3 nucleotide sequence: TGTGCCAGCAGTTTACTAGCGGGGGGGCCGAACACCGGGGAGCTGTTTTTT. Translating it yields CASSLLAGGPNTGELFF.

This clonotype was seen repeatedly, ten times or more. The chain is built from TRBV7-2 and TRBJ1-5, with D unclear. Germline V CDR1 and CDR2: SGHTA, FQGNSA. The V end lost 3 bases, the J end lost 4 bases, and 4 bases lay between the germline ends. The length of the CDR3 is 12 residues. This CDR3 reads CASSFLNQPQHF. CDR3 in DNA: TGTGCCAGCAGCTTTTTGAATCAGCCCCAGCATTTT.

This clonotype was picked up many times. This chain links TRBV3-1 with TRBJ2-5; D is undetermined. V was pared by 3 bases and J by 6 bases, with 14 bases between. CDR3 length equals 14 residues. CDR1 is LGHDT and CDR2 is YNNKEL in the germline V gene (reference sequence). The CDR3 bases are TGTGCCAGCAGCCAGGGCACACTTGGAAAGACCCAGTACTTC. Encoded protein: CASSQGTLGKTQYF.

The rearrangement uses TRBV9 and TRBJ2-3, with a tentative D call TRBD2 (6 bases). The V end lost 4 bases, the J end lost 1 base, and 10 bases lay between the germline ends. CDR3 length: 14 residues. Germline CDR1 is SGDLS and CDR2 is YYNGEE. The CDR3 sequence: CASSYGTGTDTQYF. The DNA of the CDR3 is TGTGCCAGCAGCTACGGGACTGGCACAGATACGCAGTATTTT.

The genes are TRBV29-1 and TRBJ2-5; 9 nucleotides line up with TRBD1. Germline-derived CDR1 and CDR2 are SQVTM and ANQGSEA. V was clipped by 2 bases and J by 3 bases; unmatched bases: 7. The CDR3 loop spans 15 amino acids. The CDR3 loop reads CSVENRGRDEETQYF. In DNA, the CDR3 is TGCAGCGTTGAAAACAGGGGGCGAGATGAAGAGACCCAGTACTTC.

The genes are TRBV4-1 and TRBJ1-5, with D unclear. CDR1 and CDR2 from the germline V gene are MGHRA and YSYEKL. This CDR3 region has 13 residues. Trimming shortened V by 1 base and J by 6 bases, and 7 bases separated the two germline ends. The CDR3 loop is CASSQGLAQPQHF. DNA of the CDR3: TGCGCCAGCAGCCAAGGCCTAGCTCAGCCCCAGCATTTT.

This clonotype has only a few counts. The gene calls are TRBV12-3 or TRBV12-4 and TRBJ2-7; the D gene is possibly TRBD1 (6 bases). CDR3 length equals 14 residues. Deletions cut 6 bases from V and 1 base from J, with 13 bases between. The CDR3 spells CASRSQDSSYEQYF. CDR3 DNA: TGTGCCAGCAGGAGCCAGGACAGTTCCTACGAGCAGTACTTC.

The gene calls are TRBV7-2 and TRBJ2-3; 11 bases are shared with TRBD2. The V gene's germline CDR1 is SGHTA and CDR2 FQGNSA. V lost 0 bases and J lost 9; bases outside the gene matches: 14. CDR3 length: 18 amino acids. DNA of the CDR3: TGTGCCAGCAGCTTAGCCGGGGATAGCGGGGGGGCTAGGGCCACGCAGTATTTT. Amino acid sequence: CASSLAGDSGGARATQYF. Full variable domain (outside the CDR3, taken from reference TRBV7-2 and TRBJ2-3): GAGVSQSPSNKVTEKGKDVELRCDPISGHTALYWYRQSLGQGLEFLIYFQGNSAPDKSGLPSDRFSAERTGGSVSTLTIQRTQQEDSAVYLCASSLAGDSGGARATQYFGPGTRLTVL.

Only a few counts were recorded for this clonotype. The chain couples TRBV12-3 or TRBV12-4 to TRBJ2-7; 8 bases are shared with TRBD1. J gave up 7 bases and V 5 bases, and 7 bases lay outside the gene matches. This CDR3 contains 13 residues. DNA of the CDR3: TGTGCCAGCAGTCGCGGACAGGGTCAAGAGCAGTACTTC. Amino acid sequence: CASSRGQGQEQYF.

V is TRBV5-1 and J is TRBJ2-3; TRBD1 matches at 11 bases. CDR3 length equals 15 residues. V shed 5 bases and J 3 bases; nucleotides not matched to a gene: 5. CDR1 and CDR2 from the germline V gene are SGHRS and YFSETQ. The CDR3 coding sequence is TGCGCCAGCAGTGGACAGGGGGCCTGGACAGATACGCAGTATTTT. It translates to CASSGQGAWTDTQYF.

V usage is TRBV6-5 and J usage is TRBJ2-2; possibly TRBD1 for D (5 bases). Trimming removed 8 bases from V and 6 bases from J, with 22 bases in between. The CDR3 has 16 residues. Germline CDR1 reads MNHEY; CDR2 reads SVGAGI. CDR3 sequence reads: CASRHLRVIVSGELFF. The DNA of the CDR3 is TGTGCCAGCCGACACCTCAGGGTGATAGTATCCGGGGAGCTGTTTTTT.

The V gene is TRBV15, the J gene TRBJ2-7; D is unclear. V shed 2 bases and J shed 2 bases, with 10 bases lying between them. This CDR3 contains 14 residues. CDR1 and CDR2 (germline): LNHNV, YYDKDF (reference sequence). CDR3 protein: CATSRSDGTYEQYF. In nucleotides, the CDR3 is TGTGCCACCAGCAGATCTGATGGGACCTACGAGCAGTACTTC.

Notes on this clonotype: The germline gene is not matched at one end of the junction; a read error may be the cause. The V gene is TRBV28, the J gene TRBJ2-7, with 7 bases matching TRBD1. CDR1 is MDHEN and CDR2 is SYDVKM in the germline V gene. The CDR3 extends over 14 amino acids. In nucleotides, the CDR3 is TGTGCCAGCAGTTTAGCCCCGACAGGGTACGAGCAGTACTTT. Amino acids: CASSLAPTGYEQYF.

This clonotype was seen only a few times. The V and J genes are TRBV6-1 and TRBJ2-5; 7 bases align to TRBD1. Germline values: CDR1 MNHNS, CDR2 SASEGT. The CDR3 is 15 residues long. The V gene end was trimmed by 4 bases and the J gene end by 0 bases; junction bases not matched to a gene: 5. The CDR3 DNA reads TGTGCCAGCAGTGGCCAGGGACAGTACCAAGAGACCCAGTACTTC. Protein: CASSGQGQYQETQYF.

This chain connects TRBV9 to TRBJ2-3, with D possibly TRBD2 on 5 matching bases. This CDR3 has 14 amino acids. The germline V and J ends were trimmed by 3 bases and 4 bases, with 12 bases remaining between them. CDR1 is SGDLS, CDR2 YYNGEE, per germline. In DNA form, the CDR3 reads TGTGCCAGCAGCGCAGACCCCGGGGCAGATACGCAGTATTTT. Protein product: CASSADPGADTQYF.

The V gene is TRBV27, the J gene TRBJ2-1, with 14 bases matching TRBD2. The germline V gene encodes CDR1 MNHEY and CDR2 SMNVEV (reference sequence). There are 16 residues in the CDR3. J was trimmed by 4 bases and V by 7 bases; bases with no gene match: 6. The CDR3 loop reads CASKGLAGDSYNEQFF. DNA of the CDR3: TGTGCCAGCAAGGGACTAGCGGGGGACTCTTACAATGAGCAGTTCTTC.

The chain carries TRBV4-2 and TRBJ2-7; D unresolved. Germline CDR1 is LGHNA and CDR2 is YNFKEQ. Trimming stripped 0 bases from V and 3 bases from J, with 9 bases between. The CDR3 totals 14 residues. CDR3 coding DNA: TGTGCCAGCAGCCAAGAATTGGCGAGCTACGAGCAGTACTTC. As protein: CASSQELASYEQYF.